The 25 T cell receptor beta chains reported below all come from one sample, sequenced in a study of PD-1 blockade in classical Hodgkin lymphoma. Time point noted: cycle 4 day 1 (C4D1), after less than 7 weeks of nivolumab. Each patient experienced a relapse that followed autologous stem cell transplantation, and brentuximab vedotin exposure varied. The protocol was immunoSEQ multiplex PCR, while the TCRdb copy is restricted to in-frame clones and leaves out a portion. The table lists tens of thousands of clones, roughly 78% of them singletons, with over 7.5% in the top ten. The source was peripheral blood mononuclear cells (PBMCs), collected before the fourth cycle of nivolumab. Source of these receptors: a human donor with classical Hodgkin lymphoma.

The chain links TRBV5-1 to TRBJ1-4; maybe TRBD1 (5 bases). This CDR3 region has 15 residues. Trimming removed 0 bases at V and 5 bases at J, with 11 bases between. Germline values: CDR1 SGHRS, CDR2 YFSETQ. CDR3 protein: CASSLAGAPNEKLFF. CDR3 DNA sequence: TGCGCCAGCAGCTTGGCCGGGGCCCCGAATGAAAAACTGTTTTTT.

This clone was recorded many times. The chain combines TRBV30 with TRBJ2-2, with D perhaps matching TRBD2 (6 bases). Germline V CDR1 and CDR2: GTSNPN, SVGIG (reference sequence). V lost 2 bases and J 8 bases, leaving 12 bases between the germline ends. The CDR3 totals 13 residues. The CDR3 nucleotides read TGTGCCTGGAGTAGGAGGGCTTTGGGGGAGCTGTTTTTT. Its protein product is CAWSRRALGELFF.

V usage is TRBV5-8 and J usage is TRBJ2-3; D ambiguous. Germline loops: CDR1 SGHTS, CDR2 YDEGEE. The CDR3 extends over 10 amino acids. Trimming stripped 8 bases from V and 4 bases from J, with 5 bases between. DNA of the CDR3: TGTGCCAGTTACCCAGATACGCAGTATTTT. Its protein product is CASYPDTQYF.

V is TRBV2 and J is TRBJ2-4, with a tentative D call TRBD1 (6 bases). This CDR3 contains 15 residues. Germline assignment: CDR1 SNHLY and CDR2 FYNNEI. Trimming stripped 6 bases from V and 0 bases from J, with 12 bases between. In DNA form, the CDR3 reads TGTGCCAGCAGGGGGGACATGATAGCCAAAAACATTCAGTACTTC. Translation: CASRGDMIAKNIQYF.

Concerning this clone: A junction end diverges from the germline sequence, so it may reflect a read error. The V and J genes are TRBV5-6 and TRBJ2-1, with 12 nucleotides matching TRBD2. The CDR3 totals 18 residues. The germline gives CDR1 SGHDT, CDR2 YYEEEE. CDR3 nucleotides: TGTGCCAACAGCTTCTCTAGCGGGAGGGCTCGATCCTACAATGAGCAGTTCTTC. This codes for CANSFSSGRARSYNEQFF.

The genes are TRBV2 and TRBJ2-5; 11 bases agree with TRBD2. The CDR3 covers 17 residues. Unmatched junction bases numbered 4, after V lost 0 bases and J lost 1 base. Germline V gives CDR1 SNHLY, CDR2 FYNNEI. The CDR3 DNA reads TGTGCCAGCAGTGAAGCGGTAGCGGGGGGGGGCCAAGAGACCCAGTACTTC. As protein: CASSEAVAGGGQETQYF.

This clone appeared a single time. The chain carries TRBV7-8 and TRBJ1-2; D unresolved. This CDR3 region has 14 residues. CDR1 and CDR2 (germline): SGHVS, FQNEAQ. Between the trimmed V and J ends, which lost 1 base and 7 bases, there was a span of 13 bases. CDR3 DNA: TGTGCCAGCAGCTTAGGCCTGAGGGTCTCTGGCTACACCTTC. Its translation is CASSLGLRVSGYTF.

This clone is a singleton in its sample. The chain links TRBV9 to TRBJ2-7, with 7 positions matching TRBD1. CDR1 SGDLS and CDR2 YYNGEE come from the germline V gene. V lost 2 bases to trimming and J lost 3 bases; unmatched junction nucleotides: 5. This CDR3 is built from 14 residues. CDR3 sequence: CASSVGAGGYEQYF. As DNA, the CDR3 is TGTGCCAGCAGCGTTGGGGCAGGGGGCTACGAGCAGTACTTC.

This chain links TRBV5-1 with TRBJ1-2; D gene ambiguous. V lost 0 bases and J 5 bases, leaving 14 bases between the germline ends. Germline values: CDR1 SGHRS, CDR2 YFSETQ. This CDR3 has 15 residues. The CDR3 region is CASSLDPGGGYGYTF. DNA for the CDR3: TGCGCCAGCAGCTTGGATCCGGGTGGAGGATATGGCTACACCTTC.

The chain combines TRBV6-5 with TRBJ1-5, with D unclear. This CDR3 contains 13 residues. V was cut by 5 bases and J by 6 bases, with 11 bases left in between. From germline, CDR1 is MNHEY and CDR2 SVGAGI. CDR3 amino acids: CASSRWKGQPQHF. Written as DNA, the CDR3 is TGTGCCAGCAGTAGGTGGAAGGGTCAGCCCCAGCATTTT.

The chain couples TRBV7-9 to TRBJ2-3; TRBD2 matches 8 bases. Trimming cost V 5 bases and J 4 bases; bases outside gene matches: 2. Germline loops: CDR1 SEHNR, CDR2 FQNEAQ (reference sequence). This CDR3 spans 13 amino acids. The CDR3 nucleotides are TGTGCCAGCAGCCTTAGCGGGGCAGATACGCAGTATTTT. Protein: CASSLSGADTQYF.

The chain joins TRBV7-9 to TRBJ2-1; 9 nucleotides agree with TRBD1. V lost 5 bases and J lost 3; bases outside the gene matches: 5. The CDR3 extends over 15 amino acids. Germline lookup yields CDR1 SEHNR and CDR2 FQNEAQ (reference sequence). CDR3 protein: CASSTTGGYYNEQFF. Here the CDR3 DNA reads TGTGCCAGCAGCACCACAGGGGGCTACTACAATGAGCAGTTCTTC.

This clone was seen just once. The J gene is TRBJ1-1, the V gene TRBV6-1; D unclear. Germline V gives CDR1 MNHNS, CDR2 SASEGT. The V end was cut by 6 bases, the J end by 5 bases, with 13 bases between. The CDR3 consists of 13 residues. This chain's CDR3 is CASSLLVGTEAFF. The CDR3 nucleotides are TGTGCCAGCAGCCTCCTGGTAGGGACTGAAGCTTTCTTT.

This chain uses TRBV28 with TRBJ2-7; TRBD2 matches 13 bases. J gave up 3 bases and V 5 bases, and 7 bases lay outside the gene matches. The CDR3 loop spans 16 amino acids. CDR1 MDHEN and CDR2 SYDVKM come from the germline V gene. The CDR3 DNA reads TGTGCCAGCAGTACGGCCGGGACTAGCGGGAACTACGAGCAGTACTTC. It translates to CASSTAGTSGNYEQYF.

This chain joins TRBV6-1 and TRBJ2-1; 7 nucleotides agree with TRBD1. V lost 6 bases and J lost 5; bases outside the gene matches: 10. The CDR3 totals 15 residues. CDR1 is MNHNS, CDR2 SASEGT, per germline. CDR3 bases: TGTGCCAGCAGCCCTCTCGCGACAGGGAACAATGAGCAGTTCTTC. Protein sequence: CASSPLATGNNEQFF.

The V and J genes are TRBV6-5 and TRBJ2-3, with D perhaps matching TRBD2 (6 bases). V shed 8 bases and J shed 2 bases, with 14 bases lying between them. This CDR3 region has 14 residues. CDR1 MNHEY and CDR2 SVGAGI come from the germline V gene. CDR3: CASRPPSATDTQYF. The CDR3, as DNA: TGTGCCAGCCGGCCCCCTAGCGCCACAGATACGCAGTATTTT.

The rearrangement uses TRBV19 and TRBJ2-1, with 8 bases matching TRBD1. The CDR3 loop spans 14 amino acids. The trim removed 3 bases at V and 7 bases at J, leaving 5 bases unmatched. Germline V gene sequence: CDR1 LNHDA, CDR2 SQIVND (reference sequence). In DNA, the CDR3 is TGTGCCAGTAGTATCGGAGACAGGGGAAATGAGCAGTTCTTC. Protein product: CASSIGDRGNEQFF.

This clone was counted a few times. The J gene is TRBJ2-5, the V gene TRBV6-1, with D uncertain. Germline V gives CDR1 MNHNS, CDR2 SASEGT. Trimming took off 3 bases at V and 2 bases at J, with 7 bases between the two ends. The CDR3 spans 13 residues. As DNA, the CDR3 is TGTGCCAGCAGTGATGAACCGCAAGAGACCCAGTACTTC. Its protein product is CASSDEPQETQYF.

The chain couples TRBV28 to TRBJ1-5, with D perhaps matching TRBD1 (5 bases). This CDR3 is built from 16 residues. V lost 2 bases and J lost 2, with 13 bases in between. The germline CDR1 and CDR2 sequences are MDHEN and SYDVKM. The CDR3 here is CASSLQGRVRNQPQHF. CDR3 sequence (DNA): TGTGCCAGCAGTTTACAGGGCAGGGTACGCAATCAGCCCCAGCATTTT.

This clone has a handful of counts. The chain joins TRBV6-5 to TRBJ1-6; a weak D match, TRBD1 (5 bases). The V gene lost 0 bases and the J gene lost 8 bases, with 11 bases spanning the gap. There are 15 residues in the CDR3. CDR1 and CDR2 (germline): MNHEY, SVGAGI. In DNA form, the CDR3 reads TGTGCCAGCAGTTACTCGAGAGACAGCGATTCACCCCTCCACTTT. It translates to CASSYSRDSDSPLHF.

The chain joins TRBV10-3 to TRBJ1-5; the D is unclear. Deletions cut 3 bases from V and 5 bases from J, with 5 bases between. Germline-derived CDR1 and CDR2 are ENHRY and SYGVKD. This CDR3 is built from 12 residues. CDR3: CAISEGDQPQHF. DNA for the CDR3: TGTGCCATCAGTGAAGGCGATCAGCCCCAGCATTTT.

The CDR3 DNA reads TGCGCCAGCAGCCAAGATACCACAACGGGTGGAAACACCATATATTTT. As protein: CASSQDTTTGGNTIYF. V and J are TRBV4-3 and TRBJ1-3; D call uncertain. Per germline, CDR1 LGHNA and CDR2 YSLEER. V lost 0 bases and J lost 3, with 12 bases in between. This CDR3 comprises 16 residues.

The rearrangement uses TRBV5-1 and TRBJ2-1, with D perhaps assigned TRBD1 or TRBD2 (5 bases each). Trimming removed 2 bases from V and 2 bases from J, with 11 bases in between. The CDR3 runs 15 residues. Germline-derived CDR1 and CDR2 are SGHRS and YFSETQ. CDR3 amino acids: CASSLGDGPYNEQFF. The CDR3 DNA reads TGCGCCAGCAGCTTAGGGGACGGACCCTACAATGAGCAGTTCTTC.

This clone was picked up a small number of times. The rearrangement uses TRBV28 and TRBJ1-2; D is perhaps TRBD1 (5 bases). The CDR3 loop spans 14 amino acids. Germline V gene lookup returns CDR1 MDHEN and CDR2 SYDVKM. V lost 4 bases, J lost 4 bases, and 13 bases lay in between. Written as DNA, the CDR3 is TGTGCCAGCAGTTATGCGGGGGTGGGCTATGGCTACACCTTC. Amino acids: CASSYAGVGYGYTF.

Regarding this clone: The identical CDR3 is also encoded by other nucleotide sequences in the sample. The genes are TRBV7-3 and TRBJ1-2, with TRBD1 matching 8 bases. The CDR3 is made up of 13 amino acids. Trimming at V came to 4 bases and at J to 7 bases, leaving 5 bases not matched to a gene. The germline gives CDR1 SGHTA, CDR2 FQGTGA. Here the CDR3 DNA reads TGTGCCAGCAGCTCCACAGGGGGAGGTGGCTACACCTTC. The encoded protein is CASSSTGGGGYTF.